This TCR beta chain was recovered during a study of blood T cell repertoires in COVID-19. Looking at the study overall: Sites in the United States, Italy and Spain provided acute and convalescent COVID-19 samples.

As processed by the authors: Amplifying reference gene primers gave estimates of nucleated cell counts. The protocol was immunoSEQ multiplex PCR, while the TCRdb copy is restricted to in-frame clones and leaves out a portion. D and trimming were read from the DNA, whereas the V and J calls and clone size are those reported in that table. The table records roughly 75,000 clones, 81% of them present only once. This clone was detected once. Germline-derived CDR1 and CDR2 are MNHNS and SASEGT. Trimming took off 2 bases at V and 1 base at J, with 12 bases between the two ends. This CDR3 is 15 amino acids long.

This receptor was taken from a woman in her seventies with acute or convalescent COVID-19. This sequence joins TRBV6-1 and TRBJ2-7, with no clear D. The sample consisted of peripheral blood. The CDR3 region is CASSELPGGSYEQYF. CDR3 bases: TGTGCCAGCAGTGAACTTCCAGGTGGATCCTACGAGCAGTACTTC.